The sequence of this TCR beta chain was determined in a study of blood T cells in healthy people across ages. General study results and limits: A strong correlation was found between TCR beta diversity and the percentage of naive T cells. PBMCs were not sorted, which prevented a conclusive comparison of naive versus antigen-experienced cells.

Germline values: CDR1 SGHRS, CDR2 YFSETQ. This CDR3 comprises 13 residues. V lost 8 bases and J lost 4; bases outside the gene matches: 7. This clonotype was seen only a few times. Its cognate antigen is unknown. The authors ran a second PCR of about 6 to 11 cycles using a sample-barcoded 5' primer and a J-beta primer mix. MiXCR, run by TCRdb on the 5' RACE reads, gives a single entry per CDR3 protein. Among some 710,000 distinct CDR3 sequences listed, 46% were seen once. Specimen: blood. This clonotype was obtained from a man at least 80 years old in good health. The rearrangement uses TRBV5-1 and TRBJ2-7; TRBD1 matches at 9 bases. CDR3 coding DNA: TGCGCCAGTAACACCGGGACAGGGTACGAGCAGTACTTC. As protein: CASNTGTGYEQYF.